This TCR beta chain was found in a study of T cell responses to AZD1222 COVID-19 vaccine. Regarding this clone: The target antigen is unknown.

The CDR3 has 16 amino acids. CDR1 MGHDK and CDR2 SYGVNS come from the germline V gene. The germline V and J ends were trimmed by 4 bases and 3 bases, with 15 bases remaining between them. Profiling relied on immunoSEQ multiplex PCR, and the TCRdb table lists in-frame clones only, not all of them. The table shows about 140,000 clones, with roughly 84% occurring only once. Overall study findings and caveats: Epitopes outside B.1.351 and B.1.1.7 mutated regions reportedly drew nearly half of spike TCRs. When two AZD1222 doses had been given, Spike-specific TCR breadth and depth rose. Regions 160-218 and 743-854 held dominance among vaccine-associated CD4 TCRs, which spanned spike. After the peak T cell response, and only then, were repertoires sampled.

The source of this sequence is an adult in good health. Sequenced here: peripheral blood, sampled on day 0 of AZD1222 vaccination. The rearrangement joins TRBV25-1 to TRBJ2-2; D gene ambiguous. The CDR3 bases are TGTGCCAGCAGTGGAGACCTTTTGGAAGACACCGGGGAGCTGTTTTTT. It encodes CASSGDLLEDTGELFF.